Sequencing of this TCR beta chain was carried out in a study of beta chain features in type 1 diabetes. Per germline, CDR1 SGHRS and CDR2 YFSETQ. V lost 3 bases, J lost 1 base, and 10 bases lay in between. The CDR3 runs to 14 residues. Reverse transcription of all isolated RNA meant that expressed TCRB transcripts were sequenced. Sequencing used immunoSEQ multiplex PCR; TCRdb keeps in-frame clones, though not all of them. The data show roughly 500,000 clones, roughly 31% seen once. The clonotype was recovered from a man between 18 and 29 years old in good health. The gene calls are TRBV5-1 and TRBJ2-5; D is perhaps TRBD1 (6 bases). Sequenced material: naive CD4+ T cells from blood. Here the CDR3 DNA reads TGCGCCAGCAGCTCGGGACACGTCCAAGAGACCCAGTACTTC. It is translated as CASSSGHVQETQYF.